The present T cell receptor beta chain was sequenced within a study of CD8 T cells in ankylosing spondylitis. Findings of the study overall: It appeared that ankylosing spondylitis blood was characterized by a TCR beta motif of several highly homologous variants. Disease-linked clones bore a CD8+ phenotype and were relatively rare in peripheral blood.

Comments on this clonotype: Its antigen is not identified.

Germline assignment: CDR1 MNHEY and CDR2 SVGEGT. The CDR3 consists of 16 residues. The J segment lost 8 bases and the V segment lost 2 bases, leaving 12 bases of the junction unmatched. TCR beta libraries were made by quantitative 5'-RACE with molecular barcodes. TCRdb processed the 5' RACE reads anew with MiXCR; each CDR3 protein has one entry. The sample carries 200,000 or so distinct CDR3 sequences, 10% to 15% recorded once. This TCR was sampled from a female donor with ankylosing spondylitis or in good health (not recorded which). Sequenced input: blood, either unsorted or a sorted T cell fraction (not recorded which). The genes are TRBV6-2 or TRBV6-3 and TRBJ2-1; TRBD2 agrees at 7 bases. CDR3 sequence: CASSYKGGRSGDEQFF. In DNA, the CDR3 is TGTGCCAGCAGTTACAAGGGCGGGAGATCTGGCGATGAGCAGTTCTTC.